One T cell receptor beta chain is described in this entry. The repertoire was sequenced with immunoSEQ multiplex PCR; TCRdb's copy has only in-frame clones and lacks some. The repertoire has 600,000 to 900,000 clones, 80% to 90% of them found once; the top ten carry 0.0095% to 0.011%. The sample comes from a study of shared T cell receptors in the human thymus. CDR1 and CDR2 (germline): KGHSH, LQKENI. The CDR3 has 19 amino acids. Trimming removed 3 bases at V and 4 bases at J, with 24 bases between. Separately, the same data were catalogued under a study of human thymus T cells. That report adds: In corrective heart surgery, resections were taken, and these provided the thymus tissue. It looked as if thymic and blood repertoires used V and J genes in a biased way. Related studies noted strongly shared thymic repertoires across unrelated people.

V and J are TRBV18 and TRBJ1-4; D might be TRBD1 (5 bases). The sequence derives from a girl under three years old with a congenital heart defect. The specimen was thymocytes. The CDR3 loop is CASSPFNHWVDSSNEKLFF. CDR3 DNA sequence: TGTGCCAGCTCACCGTTTAACCACTGGGTAGACAGCAGTAATGAAAAACTGTTTTTT. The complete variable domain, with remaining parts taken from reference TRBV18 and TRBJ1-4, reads NAGVMQNPRHLVRRRGQEARLRCSPMKGHSHVYWYRQLPEEGLKFMVYLQKENIIDESGMPKERFSAEFPKEGPSILRIQQVVRGDSAAYFCASSPFNHWVDSSNEKLFFGSGTQLSVL.